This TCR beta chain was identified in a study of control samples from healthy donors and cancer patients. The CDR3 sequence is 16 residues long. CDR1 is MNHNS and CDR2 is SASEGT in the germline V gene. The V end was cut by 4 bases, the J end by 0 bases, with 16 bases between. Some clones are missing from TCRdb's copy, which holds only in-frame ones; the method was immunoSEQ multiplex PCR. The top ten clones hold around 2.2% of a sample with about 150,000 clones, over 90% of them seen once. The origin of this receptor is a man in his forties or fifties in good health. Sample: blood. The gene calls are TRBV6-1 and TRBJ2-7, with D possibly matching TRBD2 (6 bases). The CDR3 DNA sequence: TGTGCCAGCAGTGCCGGTGTCAGCGGGCCCTCCTACGAGCAGTACTTC. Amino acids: CASSAGVSGPSYEQYF.